What follows are 24 T cell receptor beta chains derived from one specimen sequenced in a study of T-cell reconstitution after alpha-beta-depleted transplantation in children. The library targeted TCRbeta and was prepared with unique molecular identifiers. In TCRdb, the PCR reads were re-called with MiXCR into one record per CDR3 protein. Of about 980,000 distinct CDR3 sequences in the sample, about 31% are singletons; the top ten hold about 28%. Here the sequenced sample was PBMCs, mostly from graft donor cells, taken 360 days after TCRalphabeta/CD19-depleted stem cell transplant. These receptors came from a boy under two years old who had a stem cell transplant for SCID, so the T cells may come from the graft donor.

With regard to this clonotype: One end of the junction does not line up with germline, which may come from a read error. Here the CDR3 reads CACSFMIAGGSYQETQYF. CDR3 coding DNA: TGTGCCTGCAGTTTCATGATAGCGGGGGGCTCGTACCAAGAGACCCAGTACTTC. This chain joins TRBV3-1 and TRBJ2-5; 10 nucleotides match TRBD2. The CDR3 covers 18 residues. Germline CDR1 reads LGHDT; CDR2 reads YNNKEL (reference sequence).

This clonotype was picked up a small number of times. The V gene is TRBV20-1, the J gene TRBJ1-5; D is unresolved. Trimming cost V 3 bases and J 3 bases, with 12 bases left between them. The CDR3 is 14 amino acids. Per the germline V gene, CDR1 is DFQATT and CDR2 is SNEGSKA (reference sequence). This CDR3 reads CSASTSSINQPQHF. CDR3 in DNA: TGCAGTGCTAGTACCAGCTCTATCAATCAGCCCCAGCATTTT.

This clonotype came up a few times. The gene calls are TRBV5-5 and TRBJ2-6, with D possibly matching TRBD1 (5 bases). The V and J ends lost 1 base and 1 base respectively, with 12 bases between them. The CDR3 consists of 17 residues. Per the germline V gene, CDR1 is SGHKS and CDR2 is YYEKEE (reference sequence). CDR3 coding DNA: TGTGCCAGCAGCTTGCAAAGGGGCGAATCTGGGGCCAACGTCCTGACTTTC. Translation: CASSLQRGESGANVLTF.

The rearrangement links TRBV11-1 to TRBJ1-1; 9 bases fit TRBD1. J was trimmed by 10 bases and V by 5 bases; bases with no gene match: 11. The CDR3 consists of 14 residues. CDR1 and CDR2 (germline): SGHAT, FQDESV (reference sequence). In DNA, the CDR3 is TGTGCCAGCAGCCCGGAAAACCCGGGACAGGGAGCTTTCTTT. It codes for CASSPENPGQGAFF.

The chain recombines TRBV25-1 with TRBJ2-1; D is unclear. The germline gives CDR1 MGHDK, CDR2 SYGVNS. V was cut by 4 bases and J by 0 bases, with 7 bases left in between. This CDR3 region has 14 residues. Here the CDR3 DNA reads TGTGCCAGCAGTGGCTTTAGCTCCTACAATGAGCAGTTCTTC. Encoded protein: CASSGFSSYNEQFF.

The genes are TRBV28 and TRBJ1-5, with 7 bases that match TRBD1. Germline V lookup: CDR1 MDHEN, CDR2 SYDVKM. The trim removed 7 bases at V and 0 bases at J, leaving 12 bases unmatched. The CDR3 spans 17 residues. The CDR3 loop reads CASNRRRDSYSNQPQHF. DNA for the CDR3: TGTGCCAGCAACCGCCGGCGGGACAGTTATAGCAATCAGCCCCAGCATTTT.

In this sample, this clonotype turned up a few times. J is TRBJ2-7 and V is TRBV11-2; 7 bases match TRBD1. Trimming cost V 5 bases and J 2 bases; bases outside gene matches: 6. CDR3 size: 14 residues. CDR1 is SGHAT, CDR2 FQNNGV, per germline. The CDR3 reads CASSPTTGTYEQYF. The CDR3 DNA sequence: TGTGCCAGCAGCCCAACGACAGGGACCTACGAGCAGTACTTC.

This clonotype was observed a few times. The chain uses TRBV4-3 and TRBJ2-3; TRBD1 matches 9 bases. The CDR3 totals 17 residues. The V gene end was trimmed by 10 bases and the J gene end by 3 bases; junction bases not matched to a gene: 17. Germline lookup yields CDR1 LGHNA and CDR2 YSLEER. In nucleotides, the CDR3 is TGCGCCATCGAGTCGGACTACGAACAGGGGGCAACAGATACGCAGTATTTT. Protein product: CAIESDYEQGATDTQYF.

This clonotype appeared many times. The chain carries TRBV5-1 and TRBJ2-4; maybe TRBD2 (7 bases). The CDR3 contains 14 residues. Looked up from germline, CDR1 is SGHRS and CDR2 is YFSETQ. V was clipped by 2 bases and J by 9 bases, with 15 bases between them. This CDR3 is CASSLRGGRTIQYF. CDR3 DNA: TGCGCCAGCAGCTTAAGGGGGGGCCGGACCATTCAGTACTTC.

Only a few counts were recorded for this clonotype. This rearrangement joins TRBV4-2 to TRBJ2-3; the match to TRBD2 covers 8 bases. Losses at the gene ends were 6 bases for V and 2 bases for J; bases not matched to a gene: 19. The CDR3 is 19 amino acids. Looked up from germline, CDR1 is LGHNA and CDR2 is YNFKEQ. In DNA, the CDR3 is TGTGCCAGCAGTCAGAAATACGGGGGGGGCCCTTCCATCACAGATACGCAGTATTTT. This codes for CASSQKYGGGPSITDTQYF.

This clonotype was recorded a few times. The rearrangement links TRBV5-1 to TRBJ1-1; possibly TRBD1 for D (5 bases). Germline CDR1 and CDR2: SGHRS and YFSETQ. V was pared by 4 bases and J by 1 base, with 11 bases between. This CDR3 has 14 residues. As DNA, the CDR3 is TGCGCCAGCAGCACCACCGGGACGAACACTGAAGCTTTCTTT. The encoded protein is CASSTTGTNTEAFF. The variable domain in full, with the rest retrieved from reference TRBV5-1 and TRBJ1-1, is KAGVTQTPRYLIKTRGQQVTLSCSPISGHRSVSWYQQTPGQGLQFLFEYFSETQRNKGNFPGRFSGRQFSNSRSEMNVSTLELGDSALYLCASSTTGTNTEAFFGQGTRLTVV.

The V call is TRBV20-1, the J call TRBJ1-2, with unresolved D. V dropped 6 bases and J dropped 5 bases, with 13 bases sitting between them. The CDR3 spans 12 residues. The V gene's germline CDR1 is DFQATT and CDR2 SNEGSKA (reference sequence). CDR3 in DNA: TGCAGTGCCATGGTCATGCCTTATGGCTACACCTTC. The encoded protein is CSAMVMPYGYTF.

With regard to this clonotype: This clone may be a read error of a much larger clone one base away. V is TRBV10-3 and J is TRBJ2-2; 7 positions match TRBD1. CDR1 is ENHRY and CDR2 is SYGVKD in the germline V gene. CDR3 size: 13 residues. The CDR3 sequence is CAIGTAITGKLFF. CDR3 sequence (DNA): TGTGCCATCGGGACAGCTATTACCGGGAAGCTGTTTTTT.

The chain uses TRBV27 and TRBJ1-1; D gene ambiguous. Per the germline V gene, CDR1 is MNHEY and CDR2 is SMNVEV (reference sequence). The CDR3 covers 15 residues. Deletions cut 2 bases from V and 6 bases from J, with 16 bases between. CDR3 region: CASSLMGFSRSEAFF. The CDR3 nucleotides are TGTGCCAGCAGTTTAATGGGGTTTTCACGGTCTGAAGCTTTCTTT.

V is TRBV20-1 and J is TRBJ2-1; the D gene is possibly TRBD2 (7 bases). Germline V lookup: CDR1 DFQATT, CDR2 SNEGSKA (reference sequence). The germline V and J ends were trimmed by 1 base and 0 bases, with 16 bases remaining between them. CDR3 length: 17 amino acids. The CDR3 here is CSARVPRGGLSYNEQFF. DNA of the CDR3: TGCAGTGCTAGAGTCCCCCGCGGGGGCCTCTCCTACAATGAGCAGTTCTTC.

This sequence joins TRBV29-1 and TRBJ2-1; 7 nucleotides agree with TRBD2. The CDR3 is 15 amino acids. Germline trimming cut 7 bases from V and 4 bases from J; bases unmatched to any gene: 13. The germline gives CDR1 SQVTM, CDR2 ANQGSEA. CDR3 region: CSAFAPGGPYNEQFF. The CDR3 DNA follows: TGCAGCGCTTTTGCCCCGGGGGGACCTTACAATGAGCAGTTCTTC.

For the CDR3, the DNA is TGTGCCAGCAGGACAGGGACTATGAACACTGAAGCTTTCTTT. Its translation: CASRTGTMNTEAFF. This chain connects TRBV3-1 to TRBJ1-1, with 7 nucleotides matching TRBD1. In germline, CDR1 is LGHDT, CDR2 YNNKEL (reference sequence). V lost 6 bases and J lost 0; bases outside the gene matches: 4. CDR3 length: 14 residues.

This clonotype was found a few times. The rearrangement uses TRBV6-1 and TRBJ2-5, with no clear D. From germline, CDR1 is MNHNS and CDR2 SASEGT. The ends were cut back, 6 bases at V and 3 bases at J, with 11 bases in the middle. This CDR3 is 13 amino acids long. CDR3 in DNA: TGTGCCAGCAGCCCAGTCCTAAAAGAGACCCAGTACTTC. Protein: CASSPVLKETQYF.

V and J are TRBV27 and TRBJ2-3; a weak D match, TRBD2 (6 bases). The V end lost 8 bases, the J end lost 3 bases, and 15 bases lay between the germline ends. The CDR3 consists of 14 residues. CDR1 is MNHEY, CDR2 SMNVEV, per germline (reference sequence). The CDR3 is CASQPGLFTDTQYF. The CDR3 nucleotides read TGTGCCAGCCAACCGGGACTCTTTACAGATACGCAGTATTTT.

The chain is built from TRBV5-1 and TRBJ2-7; no firm D call. The V gene lost 0 bases and the J gene lost 3 bases, with 7 bases spanning the gap. The CDR3 totals 13 residues. Germline CDR1 SGHRS, CDR2 YFSETQ. The CDR3 here is CASSLARYYEQYF. As DNA, the CDR3 is TGCGCCAGCAGCTTGGCCCGCTACTACGAGCAGTACTTC.

This chain uses TRBV18 with TRBJ2-3; the D gene is possibly TRBD1 (6 bases). V dropped 6 bases and J dropped 0 bases, with 16 bases sitting between them. The germline V gene has CDR1 KGHSH and CDR2 LQKENI. The CDR3 loop spans 16 amino acids. CDR3 DNA sequence: TGTGCCAGCTCGCCCGGACAGTGGGCTAGCACAGATACGCAGTATTTT. Its protein is CASSPGQWASTDTQYF.

CDR3 sequence reads: CASIQESFVTDTQYF. The CDR3 DNA follows: TGTGCCAGCATCCAAGAGAGTTTTGTCACAGATACGCAGTATTTT. The chain employs TRBV21-1 and TRBJ2-3. TRBV21-1 is marked as a pseudogene. The CDR3 contains 15 residues.

The rearrangement uses TRBV5-6 and TRBJ2-7; 7 nucleotides line up with TRBD1. Germline loops: CDR1 SGHDT, CDR2 YYEEEE. The length of the CDR3 is 14 residues. J gave up 5 bases and V 0 bases, and 5 bases lay outside the gene matches. The CDR3 spells CASSLGQGFNEQYF. The CDR3 DNA follows: TGTGCCAGCAGCTTGGGACAGGGATTCAACGAGCAGTACTTC.

This chain connects TRBV6-5 to TRBJ2-2; D is ambiguous. The CDR3 spans 13 residues. Trimming removed 0 bases from V and 6 bases from J, with 5 bases in between. Per the germline V gene, CDR1 is MNHEY and CDR2 is SVGAGI. The CDR3 nucleotides are TGTGCCAGCAGTTACTCGAGTGCCGGGGAGCTGTTTTTT. Encoded protein: CASSYSSAGELFF.